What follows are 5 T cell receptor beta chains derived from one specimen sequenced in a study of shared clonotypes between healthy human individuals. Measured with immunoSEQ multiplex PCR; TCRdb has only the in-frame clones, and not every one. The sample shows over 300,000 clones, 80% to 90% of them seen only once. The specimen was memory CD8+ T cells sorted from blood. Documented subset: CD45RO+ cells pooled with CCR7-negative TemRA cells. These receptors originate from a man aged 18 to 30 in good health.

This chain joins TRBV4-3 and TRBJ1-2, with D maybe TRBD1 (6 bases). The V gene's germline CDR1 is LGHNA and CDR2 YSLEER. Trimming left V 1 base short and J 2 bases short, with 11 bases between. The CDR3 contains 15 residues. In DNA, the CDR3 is TGCGCCAGCAGCCAAGTTCCGGGACAAAACTATGGCTACACCTTC. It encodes CASSQVPGQNYGYTF.

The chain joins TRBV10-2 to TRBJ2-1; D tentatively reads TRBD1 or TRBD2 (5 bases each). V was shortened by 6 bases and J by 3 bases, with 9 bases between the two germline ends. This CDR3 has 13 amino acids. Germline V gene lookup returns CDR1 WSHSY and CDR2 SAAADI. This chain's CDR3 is CASREDNYNEQFF. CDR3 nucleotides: TGCGCCAGCAGGGAGGACAACTACAATGAGCAGTTCTTC.

The CDR3 DNA sequence: TGTGCCAGCATTCCGGTTTGGGGGCAAGAGACCCAGTACTTC. Translating it yields CASIPVWGQETQYF. This chain connects TRBV2 to TRBJ2-5; the D call may be TRBD1 or TRBD2 (5 bases each). Germline CDR1 SNHLY, CDR2 FYNNEI. This CDR3 region has 14 residues. V shed 7 bases and J shed 2 bases, with 14 bases lying between them.

The chain's CDR3 is CASSQAGQGYEQYF. CDR3 nucleotide sequence: TGCGCCAGCAGCCAAGCAGGACAAGGCTACGAGCAGTACTTC. The rearrangement links TRBV4-1 to TRBJ2-7, with D perhaps TRBD1 (5 bases). There are 14 residues in the CDR3. Looked up from germline, CDR1 is MGHRA and CDR2 is YSYEKL. Between the trimmed V and J ends, which lost 1 base and 3 bases, there was a span of 10 bases.

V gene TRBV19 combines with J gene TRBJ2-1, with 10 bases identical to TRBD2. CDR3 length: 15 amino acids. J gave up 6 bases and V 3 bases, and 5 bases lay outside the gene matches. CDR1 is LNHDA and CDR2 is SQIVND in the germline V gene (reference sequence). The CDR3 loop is CASSIKSGRANEQFF. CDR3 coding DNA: TGTGCCAGTAGTATTAAGAGCGGGAGGGCCAATGAGCAGTTCTTC. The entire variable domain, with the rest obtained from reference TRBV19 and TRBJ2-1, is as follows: DGGITQSPKYLFRKEGQNVTLSCEQNLNHDAMYWYRQDPGQGLRLIYYSQIVNDFQKGDIAEGYSVSREKKESFPLTVTSAQKNPTAFYLCASSIKSGRANEQFFGPGTRLTVL.